The 22 T cell receptor beta chains presented below share a single source sample, sequenced in a study of blood T cell repertoires in COVID-19. Profiled with immunoSEQ multiplex PCR; TCRdb holds only in-frame clones, not every one. Of about 390,000 clones listed, approximately 87% were seen once; the top ten hold roughly 10%. Sequencing was performed on PBMCs or T cells enriched from blood (not recorded which). These receptors came from a woman between 45 and 60 years old who had recovered from COVID-19.

The chain has TRBV19 and TRBJ1-3; D is unclear. The CDR3 runs 15 residues. V lost 3 bases to trimming and J lost 0 bases, with 9 bases between them. Germline CDR1 reads LNHDA; CDR2 reads SQIVND (reference sequence). Here the CDR3 reads CASSMAGSSGNTIYF. CDR3 DNA sequence: TGTGCCAGTAGTATGGCAGGATCCTCTGGAAACACCATATATTTT.

A single count supports this clone. CDR3 DNA sequence: TGTGCCAGCAGCCCCGGGGGTCCGCCGGCCAACGAGCAGTACTTC. Amino acid sequence: CASSPGGPPANEQYF. The rearrangement joins TRBV28 to TRBJ2-7; tentatively, D is TRBD2 (6 bases). The CDR3 has 15 amino acids. Trimming pared 6 bases from V and 5 bases from J, leaving 20 bases between. CDR1 and CDR2 (germline): MDHEN, SYDVKM.

The chain has TRBV28 and TRBJ1-3; D remains unclear. The V end lost 0 bases, the J end lost 0 bases, and 15 bases lay between the germline ends. CDR3 length: 18 amino acids. Germline V gene lookup returns CDR1 MDHEN and CDR2 SYDVKM. The CDR3 DNA follows: TGTGCCAGCAGTTTATGGTTCGGAGTGGGGAGCTCTGGAAACACCATATATTTT. This gives the protein CASSLWFGVGSSGNTIYF.

J is TRBJ2-4 and V is TRBV7-2; a possible D gene is TRBD1 (5 bases). The germline gives CDR1 SGHTA, CDR2 FQGNSA. This CDR3 contains 15 residues. V was shortened by 1 base and J by 5 bases, with 12 bases between the two germline ends. This chain's CDR3 is CASSLGGFIQNIQYF. The CDR3 nucleotides read TGTGCCAGCAGCTTAGGGGGCTTTATCCAAAACATTCAGTACTTC. The full variable domain, with the rest looked up from reference TRBV7-2 and TRBJ2-4, is GAGVSQSPSNKVTEKGKDVELRCDPISGHTALYWYRQSLGQGLEFLIYFQGNSAPDKSGLPSDRFSAERTGGSVSTLTIQRTQQEDSAVYLCASSLGGFIQNIQYFGAGTRLSVL.

The rearrangement links TRBV7-2 to TRBJ2-3, with 8 bases identical to TRBD2. The trim removed 5 bases at V and 1 base at J, leaving 14 bases unmatched. The germline gives CDR1 SGHTA, CDR2 FQGNSA. The CDR3 is 18 residues long. The CDR3: CASSPRIAGYLRTDTQYF. The CDR3 DNA sequence: TGTGCCAGCAGCCCCAGGATAGCGGGGTACCTCCGCACAGATACGCAGTATTTT.

The J gene is TRBJ2-5, the V gene TRBV6-5, with TRBD2 matching over 11 bases. The trim removed 7 bases at V and 1 base at J, leaving 5 bases unmatched. Germline CDR1 and CDR2: MNHEY and SVGAGI. The CDR3 is 15 amino acids. The CDR3 sequence: CASILLAGVQETQYF. CDR3 sequence (DNA): TGTGCCAGCATTCTACTAGCGGGGGTCCAAGAGACCCAGTACTTC.

This chain connects TRBV30 to TRBJ1-1, with D perhaps matching TRBD1 (6 bases). Germline values: CDR1 GTSNPN, CDR2 SVGIG (reference sequence). Between the trimmed V and J ends, which lost 5 bases and 8 bases, there was a span of 12 bases. The CDR3 spans 11 residues. Here the CDR3 reads CAWDRTDEAFF. Written as DNA, the CDR3 is TGTGCCTGGGACAGGACGGACGAAGCTTTCTTT.

The chain combines TRBV5-1 with TRBJ1-6; TRBD1 is a possible D gene (5 bases). This CDR3 comprises 15 residues. V was trimmed by 0 bases and J by 9 bases, leaving 13 bases between them. Germline loops: CDR1 SGHRS, CDR2 YFSETQ. Here the CDR3 reads CASSLAYRSGSPLHF. Here the CDR3 DNA reads TGCGCCAGCAGCTTGGCTTACAGGAGTGGTTCACCCCTCCACTTT.

V and J are TRBV11-2 and TRBJ2-2; the match to TRBD2 covers 7 bases. J gave up 8 bases and V 3 bases, and 9 bases lay outside the gene matches. CDR1 and CDR2 from the germline V gene are SGHAT and FQNNGV. CDR3 length equals 15 residues. DNA of the CDR3: TGTGCCAGCAGCTTGAGCGGGACTGCCTCTGGGGAGCTGTTTTTT. Translated, it gives CASSLSGTASGELFF.

This rearrangement joins TRBV3-1 (or the pseudogene TRBV3-2) to TRBJ2-2; the match to TRBD2 covers 12 bases. The CDR3 length is 17 residues. CDR1 and CDR2 (germline): LGHDT, YNNKEL (reference sequence). After removal of 4 bases from V and 2 bases from J, the junction contained 5 bases not matched to a gene. This CDR3 reads CASSPWTSGVNTGELFF. CDR3 bases: TGTGCCAGCAGCCCCTGGACTAGCGGGGTAAACACCGGGGAGCTGTTTTTT.

The chain joins TRBV7-8 to TRBJ1-5, with D perhaps TRBD1 (6 bases). V lost 1 base, J lost 5 bases, and 9 bases lay in between. The germline V gene has CDR1 SGHVS and CDR2 FQNEAQ. The CDR3 spans 14 residues. CDR3 DNA sequence: TGTGCCAGCAGCTTAGGGGACAAGCATCAGCCCCAGCATTTT. Encoded protein: CASSLGDKHQPQHF.

The chain combines TRBV19 with TRBJ1-2, with a possible D match to TRBD1 (5 bases). This CDR3 is 13 amino acids long. Trimming shortened V by 3 bases and J by 8 bases, and 13 bases separated the two germline ends. Per germline, CDR1 LNHDA and CDR2 SQIVND (reference sequence). The CDR3 sequence is CASSIGAVRGYTF. The DNA for the CDR3 is TGTGCCAGTAGTATTGGGGCAGTGAGAGGCTACACCTTC.

The gene calls are TRBV6-5 and TRBJ2-7; weak D call: TRBD1 (6 bases). CDR1 and CDR2 from the germline V gene are MNHEY and SVGAGI. The CDR3 runs 12 residues. The V and J ends lost 6 bases and 5 bases respectively, with 11 bases between them. The CDR3 DNA sequence: TGTGCCAGCAGACGCGACAGGAACGAGCAGTACTTC. Encoded protein: CASRRDRNEQYF.

The V call is TRBV3-1 (or the pseudogene TRBV3-2), the J call TRBJ2-1; 7 nucleotides match TRBD2. Germline V gene sequence: CDR1 LGHDT, CDR2 YNNKEL (reference sequence). The V and J ends lost 7 bases and 3 bases, in that order; junction bases with no gene match: 9. The CDR3 is made up of 15 amino acids. The CDR3 DNA reads TGTGCCAGCACCCCCACGGGGGGACGCTACAATGAGCAGTTCTTC. Translating it yields CASTPTGGRYNEQFF.

This chain links TRBV30 with TRBJ1-3; weak D call: TRBD1 (6 bases). The CDR3 contains 17 residues. With 3 bases removed from V and 1 base from J, the gap between germline ends came to 19 bases. Germline V lookup: CDR1 GTSNPN, CDR2 SVGIG (reference sequence). The CDR3: CAWRETGSYVSGNTIYF. CDR3 coding DNA: TGTGCCTGGAGGGAGACAGGATCCTATGTTTCTGGAAACACCATATATTTT.

The chain carries TRBV5-1 and TRBJ1-4; no firm D call. Germline CDR1 SGHRS, CDR2 YFSETQ. The CDR3 contains 13 residues. Between the trimmed V and J ends, which lost 0 bases and 7 bases, there was a span of 7 bases. The CDR3: CASSLGILEKLFF. In nucleotides, the CDR3 is TGCGCCAGCAGCTTGGGTATCCTTGAAAAACTGTTTTTT. Filled out from reference TRBV5-1 and TRBJ1-4, the complete variable domain reads KAGVTQTPRYLIKTRGQQVTLSCSPISGHRSVSWYQQTPGQGLQFLFEYFSETQRNKGNFPGRFSGRQFSNSRSEMNVSTLELGDSALYLCASSLGILEKLFFGSGTQLSVL.

This chain joins TRBV28 and TRBJ2-5; 7 nucleotides line up with TRBD1. V was pared by 5 bases and J by 5 bases, with 8 bases of the junction left unmatched. The germline V gene encodes CDR1 MDHEN and CDR2 SYDVKM. CDR3 length: 14 amino acids. Written as DNA, the CDR3 is TGTGCCAGCAGTCGGGACAGACCGATTGAGACCCAGTACTTC. Protein: CASSRDRPIETQYF.

The chain combines TRBV4-1 with TRBJ1-1, with 8 bases matching TRBD1. CDR1 is MGHRA and CDR2 is YSYEKL in the germline V gene. The CDR3 has 16 amino acids. Trimming took 4 bases from V and 0 from J; bases not matched to a gene: 7. The CDR3 sequence: CASSPQTDRVNTEAFF. The CDR3, as DNA: TGCGCCAGCAGCCCCCAAACGGACAGGGTGAACACTGAAGCTTTCTTT.

The chain recombines TRBV30 with TRBJ2-1; no reliable D call. Germline CDR1 and CDR2: GTSNPN and SVGIG (reference sequence). The CDR3 is made up of 15 amino acids. V gave up 1 base and J gave up 6 bases, with 16 bases separating them. CDR3 amino acids: CAWSGDTLLGNEQFF. In DNA, the CDR3 is TGTGCCTGGAGTGGTGACACCCTACTGGGCAATGAGCAGTTCTTC.

The CDR3 DNA reads as TGTGCCAGCAGCTTTCAGGGTCTGAACACTGAAGCTTTCTTT. Translation: CASSFQGLNTEAFF. The chain recombines TRBV5-6 with TRBJ1-1; D perhaps matches TRBD1 (5 bases). Deletions cut 2 bases from V and 0 bases from J, with 8 bases between. Germline V gives CDR1 SGHDT, CDR2 YYEEEE. This CDR3 spans 14 amino acids. The full variable domain, rest sourced from reference TRBV5-6 and TRBJ1-1, is DAGVTQSPTHLIKTRGQQVTLRCSPKSGHDTVSWYQQALGQGPQFIFQYYEEEERQRGNFPDRFSGHQFPNYSSELNVNALLLGDSALYLCASSFQGLNTEAFFGQGTRLTVV.

The V call is TRBV7-6, the J call TRBJ1-5; possible D gene TRBD1, 5 bases. V shed 5 bases and J shed 6 bases, with 11 bases lying between them. The length of the CDR3 is 13 residues. Germline V lookup: CDR1 SGHVS, CDR2 FNYEAQ. CDR3 residues: CASSPGGGQPQHF. In nucleotides, the CDR3 is TGTGCCAGCAGCCCCGGGGGAGGTCAGCCCCAGCATTTT.

V gene TRBV4-3 combines with J gene TRBJ1-1; 9 bases are shared with TRBD1. The germline V gene has CDR1 LGHNA and CDR2 YSLEER. This CDR3 region has 15 residues. V was clipped by 0 bases and J by 7 bases; unmatched bases: 6. The CDR3 DNA follows: TGCGCCAGCAGCCAAGATACGGGACAGGGAAATGAAGCTTTCTTT. This encodes CASSQDTGQGNEAFF.